The 21 T cell receptor beta chains below come from one sample, sequenced in a study of PD-L1 blockade in urothelial cancer. Time point: pretreatment peripheral blood. TCRdb's copy holds only in-frame clones and misses some; the assay was immunoSEQ multiplex PCR. The table lists some 71,000 clones, 86% of them singletons. The material was PBMCs, obtained around atezolizumab (anti-PD-L1) treatment. These receptors all stem from a man between 60 and 75 years old with urothelial cancer.

The J gene is TRBJ1-1, the V gene TRBV6-5, with D unclear. Germline CDR1 reads MNHEY; CDR2 reads SVGAGI. CDR3 length: 13 residues. V was trimmed by 7 bases and J by 10 bases, leaving 19 bases between them. In DNA form, the CDR3 reads TGTGCCAGCACCGCCAGCGGTTTGGGTGGAGCTTTCTTT. Translated: CASTASGLGGAFF.

The CDR3 protein is CASSGVGDQPQHF. In nucleotides, the CDR3 is TGCGCCAGCAGCGGGGTGGGCGATCAGCCCCAGCATTTT. The chain uses TRBV10-2 and TRBJ1-5, with D hard to call. The ends were cut back, 6 bases at V and 5 bases at J, with 11 bases in the middle. This CDR3 has 13 residues. The germline CDR1 and CDR2 sequences are WSHSY and SAAADI.

This chain uses TRBV27 with TRBJ2-7, with D maybe TRBD2 (5 bases). CDR3 size: 12 residues. V was clipped by 5 bases and J by 0 bases, with 5 bases between them. Germline V gene data show CDR1 as MNHEY and CDR2 as SMNVEV (reference sequence). In DNA form, the CDR3 reads TGTGCCAGCAGTACTAGCTCCTACGAGCAGTACTTC. This translates into CASSTSSYEQYF.

The J gene is TRBJ2-7, the V gene TRBV5-1, with 9 bases fitting TRBD1. The CDR3 is made up of 14 amino acids. In germline, CDR1 is SGHRS, CDR2 YFSETQ. V lost 4 bases to trimming and J lost 5 bases; unmatched junction nucleotides: 7. The CDR3, as DNA: TGCGCCAGCAGCCGGGGACAGGGCACGGACGAGCAGTACTTC. This translates into CASSRGQGTDEQYF.

The V and J genes are TRBV7-2 and TRBJ1-1; the match to TRBD1 covers 10 bases. From germline, CDR1 is SGHTA and CDR2 FQGNSA. Trimming took 2 bases from V and 10 from J; bases not matched to a gene: 10. CDR3 length: 15 residues. CDR3 sequence: CASSLPTGQGVSAFF. As DNA, the CDR3 is TGTGCCAGCAGCTTACCTACAGGACAGGGGGTTTCAGCTTTCTTT.

The V gene is TRBV21-1, the J gene TRBJ2-7; the table's D call, TRBD1, was not checked against the DNA. TRBV21-1 is deemed a pseudogene. CDR3 length equals 18 residues. The CDR3 sequence is CASSKKKLPDRASYEQYF. Written as DNA, the CDR3 is TGTGCCAGCAGCAAAAAAAAGTTACCGGACAGGGCCTCCTACGAGCAGTACTTC.

This rearrangement joins TRBV15 to TRBJ1-4, with D hard to call. Germline V gives CDR1 LNHNV, CDR2 YYDKDF (reference sequence). The CDR3 loop spans 14 amino acids. V was pared by 0 bases and J by 4 bases, with 6 bases between. CDR3 sequence reads: CATSRDPVNEKLFF. The DNA for the CDR3 is TGTGCCACCAGCAGAGATCCAGTTAATGAAAAACTGTTTTTT.

DNA for the CDR3: TGTGCCAGCAGCCAGAGGATGGGGAGGGATTCACCCCTCCACTTT. Translating gives CASSQRMGRDSPLHF. The chain combines TRBV4-2 with TRBJ1-6, with unresolved D. CDR1 is LGHNA and CDR2 is YNFKEQ in the germline V gene. Trimming pared 3 bases from V and 8 bases from J, leaving 14 bases between. CDR3 size: 15 residues.

The chain joins TRBV5-1 to TRBJ1-1; D is unresolved. This CDR3 region has 11 residues. The V end was cut by 0 bases, the J end by 10 bases, with 7 bases between. Germline V gene sequence: CDR1 SGHRS, CDR2 YFSETQ. In nucleotides, the CDR3 is TGCGCCAGCAGCTTGGGAGAAGTAGCTTTCTTT. Protein: CASSLGEVAFF.

The chain is built from TRBV18 and TRBJ1-6; 7 bases are a match to TRBD1. Germline CDR1 is KGHSH and CDR2 is LQKENI. CDR3 size: 15 residues. After removal of 6 bases from V and 7 bases from J, the junction contained 9 bases not matched to a gene. The CDR3 DNA reads as TGTGCCAGCTCCATTTCCGGGACAGTCAATTCACCCCTCCACTTT. Protein product: CASSISGTVNSPLHF.

The genes are TRBV5-6 and TRBJ2-3; 9 positions agree with TRBD2. The CDR3 has 18 amino acids. The germline gives CDR1 SGHDT, CDR2 YYEEEE. The trim removed 1 base at V and 6 bases at J, leaving 15 bases unmatched. Written as DNA, the CDR3 is TGTGCCAGCAGCTTGCGGTTTCGCGGGGGGGCCGGGGCCGATACGCAGTATTTT. Encoded protein: CASSLRFRGGAGADTQYF.

V is TRBV6-6 and J is TRBJ1-1, with D unclear. V gave up 7 bases and J gave up 7 bases, with 10 bases separating them. Germline V gene sequence: CDR1 MNHNY, CDR2 SVGAGI (reference sequence). The CDR3 spans 11 residues. The CDR3 loop reads CASTLVGEAFF. CDR3 nucleotide sequence: TGTGCCAGCACCCTAGTGGGTGAAGCTTTCTTT.

J is TRBJ2-3 and V is TRBV20-1; D unclear. V dropped 6 bases and J dropped 2 bases, with 6 bases sitting between them. This CDR3 has 11 amino acids. Germline V gives CDR1 DFQATT, CDR2 SNEGSKA (reference sequence). The CDR3: CSAAYTDTQYF. The DNA for the CDR3 is TGCAGTGCCGCCTACACAGATACGCAGTATTTT.

CDR3 in amino acids: CASSDRDRPYNEQFF. CDR3 bases: TGTGCCAGCAGTGACCGGGACAGGCCCTACAATGAGCAGTTCTTC. The chain is built from TRBV27 and TRBJ2-1, with 8 bases identical to TRBD1. CDR3 length: 15 amino acids. Per germline, CDR1 MNHEY and CDR2 SMNVEV (reference sequence). Trimming cost V 5 bases and J 2 bases; bases outside gene matches: 5.

The chain carries TRBV29-1 and TRBJ2-7; possible D gene TRBD1, 5 bases. The V and J ends lost 6 bases and 2 bases respectively, with 17 bases between them. Germline values: CDR1 SQVTM, CDR2 ANQGSEA. The CDR3 is 14 amino acids. CDR3 DNA: TGCAGCGTCGCCCCTAGGGGTGCCGCCTACGAGCAGTACTTC. Translation: CSVAPRGAAYEQYF.

The chain combines TRBV19 with TRBJ1-5; no clear D. Deletions cut 5 bases from V and 5 bases from J, with 10 bases between. The CDR3 has 13 amino acids. In germline, CDR1 is LNHDA, CDR2 SQIVND (reference sequence). CDR3 DNA sequence: TGTGCCAGTAGTTTGGAAGCGGATCAGCCCCAGCATTTT. It encodes CASSLEADQPQHF.

This chain joins TRBV11-1 and TRBJ2-7, with D maybe TRBD2 (6 bases). Germline CDR1 reads SGHAT; CDR2 reads FQDESV (reference sequence). V was shortened by 4 bases and J by 5 bases, with 15 bases between the two germline ends. This CDR3 comprises 14 residues. The CDR3 DNA sequence: TGTGCCAGCAGCTCGAGCGGGCTCGGGGACGAGCAGTACTTC. Protein product: CASSSSGLGDEQYF.

The CDR3 sequence is CASSLVLSGINEAFF. The CDR3 DNA reads TGTGCCAGCAGCTTAGTCCTGTCAGGGATAAATGAAGCTTTCTTT. The J gene is TRBJ1-1, the V gene TRBV7-9; the D gene is possibly TRBD1 (5 bases). V lost 1 base and J lost 7, with 16 bases in between. This CDR3 comprises 15 residues. CDR1 and CDR2 (germline): SEHNR, FQNEAQ (reference sequence).

This sequence joins TRBV7-2 and TRBJ2-7, with D tentatively TRBD1 (5 bases). Trimming stripped 5 bases from V and 0 bases from J, with 11 bases between. The CDR3 has 14 residues. Germline CDR1 SGHTA, CDR2 FQGNSA. CDR3 nucleotides: TGTGCCAGCAGCACGACAGAGTACTCCTACGAGCAGTACTTC. Amino acid sequence: CASSTTEYSYEQYF.

The chain is built from TRBV5-1 and TRBJ2-7, with TRBD1 identical over 7 bases. This CDR3 region has 15 residues. Germline V gene lookup returns CDR1 SGHRS and CDR2 YFSETQ. Trimming removed 9 bases from V and 7 bases from J; junction bases left unmatched: 19. In DNA form, the CDR3 reads TGCGCCACCACAACAGGGGACAGTTATTCGCGAGAGCAGTACTTC. Its protein is CATTTGDSYSREQYF.

Only one count was recorded for this clone. This sequence joins TRBV7-2 and TRBJ1-1; D not certain. Germline V lookup: CDR1 SGHTA, CDR2 FQGNSA. V shed 1 base and J shed 1 base, with 7 bases lying between them. The length of the CDR3 is 14 residues. CDR3 coding DNA: TGTGCCAGCAGCTTAGTATCGAGGAACACTGAAGCTTTCTTT. This gives the protein CASSLVSRNTEAFF.